What follows are 22 T cell receptor beta chains derived from one specimen sequenced in a study of T cell repertoires in cytomegalovirus infection. TCRdb redid the calling of the reads with MiXCR, one entry per CDR3 protein. The profile covers approximately 470,000 distinct CDR3 sequences, with 42% appearing a single time and 43% taken by the ten largest. Their antigens are not known. Sample: cultured PBMCs, taken from culture after CMV antigen stimulation. Every receptor here comes from a human donor in good health (CMV status not recorded). Some clones in this sample may be carry-over from other donors' samples.

The chain combines TRBV18 with TRBJ2-1; 8 bases line up with TRBD2. Trimming cost V 6 bases and J 0 bases; bases outside gene matches: 4. This CDR3 has 15 residues. Per germline, CDR1 KGHSH and CDR2 LQKENI. The CDR3 DNA reads TGTGCCAGCTCCCCGCGGGGGGCCTCCTACAATGAGCAGTTCTTC. It yields the protein CASSPRGASYNEQFF.

The genes are TRBV10-3 and TRBJ2-1, with 9 bases that match TRBD2. This CDR3 contains 15 residues. V dropped 6 bases and J dropped 8; count of bases not matched to a gene: 11. Germline assignment: CDR1 ENHRY and CDR2 SYGVKD. The DNA of the CDR3 is TGTGCCATCAGACAGTCGAGCGGGAGGTTCGATGAGCAGTTCTTC. Translating it yields CAIRQSSGRFDEQFF.

This clonotype was counted at least ten times. The J gene is TRBJ2-1, the V gene TRBV7-2; TRBD1 agrees at 7 bases. The V segment lost 1 base and the J segment 0 bases; nucleotides outside the gene matches: 0. The length of the CDR3 is 15 residues. Germline CDR1 reads SGHTA; CDR2 reads FQGNSA. The CDR3 here is CASSLDRGSYNEQFF. In DNA, the CDR3 is TGTGCCAGCAGCTTAGACAGGGGCTCCTACAATGAGCAGTTCTTC.

The chain joins TRBV4-1 to TRBJ1-6; 7 bases are shared with TRBD1. The V and J ends lost 0 bases and 4 bases, in that order; junction bases with no gene match: 3. Germline CDR1 reads MGHRA; CDR2 reads YSYEKL. This CDR3 comprises 16 residues. CDR3 amino acids: CASSQEPQGYNSPLHF. The DNA of the CDR3 is TGCGCCAGCAGCCAAGAGCCACAGGGGTATAATTCACCCCTCCACTTT.

V usage is TRBV20-1 and J usage is TRBJ2-1; 7 bases are a match to TRBD2. The trim removed 1 base at V and 7 bases at J, leaving 13 bases unmatched. The V gene's germline CDR1 is DFQATT and CDR2 SNEGSKA (reference sequence). This CDR3 region has 16 residues. As DNA, the CDR3 is TGCAGTGCTAGAGGGGCGGTAGTGGGGGGGAGGAATGAGCAGTTCTTC. It codes for CSARGAVVGGRNEQFF.

This rearrangement joins TRBV4-1 to TRBJ2-3; TRBD2 aligns across 7 bases. V shed 0 bases, J shed 1 base, and the junction held 16 bases outside the gene matches. The CDR3 runs 20 residues. Germline CDR1 reads MGHRA; CDR2 reads YSYEKL. In DNA, the CDR3 is TGCGCCAGCAGCCAAGATGCCCCTCTTGCGGGAGCTGAGGGCACAGATACGCAGTATTTT. Amino acid sequence: CASSQDAPLAGAEGTDTQYF.

The chain carries TRBV27 and TRBJ2-7; 8 nucleotides align to TRBD1. The V gene end was trimmed by 6 bases and the J gene end by 0 bases; junction bases not matched to a gene: 7. CDR1 and CDR2 (germline): MNHEY, SMNVEV (reference sequence). The CDR3 extends over 15 amino acids. CDR3 residues: CASRPLGQDSYEQYF. The CDR3, as DNA: TGTGCCAGCAGACCCTTGGGACAGGACTCCTACGAGCAGTACTTC.

The chain carries TRBV7-8 and TRBJ1-6; D is unclear. Germline V gene sequence: CDR1 SGHVS, CDR2 FQNEAQ. Trimming removed 5 bases from V and 10 bases from J, with 9 bases in between. The CDR3 extends over 12 amino acids. The CDR3 DNA reads TGTGCCAGCAGCACCGCGGGCTCACCCCTCCACTTT. Amino acid sequence: CASSTAGSPLHF.

This clonotype showed up just a few times. The DNA of the CDR3 is TGTGCCAGCAAACCCGGCTGGCGGGAGAATCAGCCCCAGCATTTT. Protein sequence: CASKPGWRENQPQHF. V gene TRBV27 combines with J gene TRBJ1-5; D not resolved. The germline V gene has CDR1 MNHEY and CDR2 SMNVEV (reference sequence). The CDR3 extends over 15 amino acids. Trimming left V 7 bases short and J 4 bases short, with 17 bases between.

The V and J genes are TRBV19 and TRBJ2-7; 7 positions match TRBD1. Trimming removed 5 bases from V and 2 bases from J; junction bases left unmatched: 9. This CDR3 comprises 15 residues. Germline lookup yields CDR1 LNHDA and CDR2 SQIVND (reference sequence). CDR3 sequence (DNA): TGTGCCAGTAGTCGCACGGGGCAGGGGGCCTACGAGCAGTACTTC. Translating it yields CASSRTGQGAYEQYF.

The chain uses TRBV2 and TRBJ2-5; unclear D gene. Per the germline V gene, CDR1 is SNHLY and CDR2 is FYNNEI. This CDR3 is built from 12 residues. The germline V and J ends were trimmed by 7 bases and 8 bases, with 14 bases remaining between them. The CDR3 DNA follows: TGTGCCAGCAAGGGCGGAGAAGGAACCCAGTACTTC. It is translated as CASKGGEGTQYF.

The rearrangement links TRBV3-1 to TRBJ2-4; D gene ambiguous. This CDR3 is 15 amino acids long. In germline, CDR1 is LGHDT, CDR2 YNNKEL (reference sequence). Deletions cut 0 bases from V and 2 bases from J, with 8 bases between. CDR3 region: CASSQDPGTKNIQYF. The CDR3 nucleotides are TGTGCCAGCAGCCAAGATCCCGGTACCAAAAACATTCAGTACTTC. Filled out from reference TRBV3-1 and TRBJ2-4, the complete variable domain reads DTAVSQTPKYLVTQMGNDKSIKCEQNLGHDTMYWYKQDSKKFLKIMFSYNNKELIINETVPNRFSPKSPDKAHLNLHINSLELGDSAVYFCASSQDPGTKNIQYFGAGTRLSVL.

The rearrangement uses TRBV7-2 and TRBJ2-5; 9 nucleotides match TRBD1. V lost 5 bases, J lost 1 base, and 14 bases stayed unmatched. The CDR3 consists of 18 residues. Germline-derived CDR1 and CDR2 are SGHTA and FQGNSA. The CDR3 sequence: CASSPNRGRVVGQETQYF. The CDR3 DNA is TGTGCCAGCAGCCCTAACAGGGGGCGCGTGGTTGGCCAAGAGACCCAGTACTTC. Together with reference TRBV7-2 and TRBJ2-5, the CDR3 gives the full variable domain: GAGVSQSPSNKVTEKGKDVELRCDPISGHTALYWYRQSLGQGLEFLIYFQGNSAPDKSGLPSDRFSAERTGGSVSTLTIQRTQQEDSAVYLCASSPNRGRVVGQETQYFGPGTRLLVL.

This clonotype was seen a few times. The J gene is TRBJ2-3, the V gene TRBV20-1; either TRBD1 or TRBD2 may fit D (5 bases each). Germline loops: CDR1 DFQATT, CDR2 SNEGSKA (reference sequence). V was shortened by 3 bases and J by 6 bases, with 7 bases between the two germline ends. The CDR3 runs 11 residues. CDR3 sequence reads: CSASGADTQYF. DNA for the CDR3: TGCAGTGCTAGCGGGGCCGATACGCAGTATTTT.

The V call is TRBV6-1, the J call TRBJ2-5; D remains unclear. The germline CDR1 and CDR2 sequences are MNHNS and SASEGT. The CDR3 length is 13 residues. Trimming removed 6 bases at V and 7 bases at J, with 15 bases between. DNA for the CDR3: TGTGCCAGCAGACCGGACCAGCATGGGACCCAGTACTTC. Its protein product is CASRPDQHGTQYF.

The chain couples TRBV4-1 to TRBJ2-5; 8 nucleotides align to TRBD2. This CDR3 spans 15 amino acids. The V gene's germline CDR1 is MGHRA and CDR2 YSYEKL. With V trimmed by 1 base and J by 2 bases, 3 bases remained unmatched. Here the CDR3 DNA reads TGCGCCAGCAGCCAAGGACGGGGGGGGCAAGAGACCCAGTACTTC. Amino acid sequence: CASSQGRGGQETQYF.

V is TRBV7-9 and J is TRBJ2-1; a possible D gene is TRBD1 (6 bases). CDR1 is SEHNR, CDR2 FQNEAQ, per germline (reference sequence). V was pared by 5 bases and J by 2 bases, with 16 bases between. There are 16 residues in the CDR3. The CDR3 DNA sequence: TGTGCCAGCAGCCCCCCGGGCAGGGGAACCTACAATGAGCAGTTCTTC. Its translation is CASSPPGRGTYNEQFF.

V is TRBV7-2 and J is TRBJ2-3; D may be TRBD1 or TRBD2 (5 bases each). V lost 2 bases, J lost 12 bases, and 18 bases lay in between. The CDR3 length is 14 residues. CDR1 is SGHTA, CDR2 FQGNSA, per germline. In DNA form, the CDR3 reads TGTGCCAGCAGCTTAAGGGTATTTGGGACGCGCCAGTATTTT. Translated, it gives CASSLRVFGTRQYF.

There are a few counts of this clonotype. The genes are TRBV12-5 and TRBJ2-3, with a tentative D call TRBD1 (5 bases). The CDR3 consists of 15 residues. CDR1 and CDR2 from the germline V gene are LGHNT and FRNRAP. V shed 0 bases and J shed 2 bases, with 9 bases lying between them. The CDR3 nucleotides read TGTGCTAGTGGTTTGGTGGGGCATGCCACAGATACGCAGTATTTT. This sequence encodes CASGLVGHATDTQYF. Complete variable domain (other parts from reference TRBV12-5 and TRBJ2-3): DARVTQTPRHKVTEMGQEVTMRCQPILGHNTVFWYRQTMMQGLELLAYFRNRAPLDDSGMPKDRFSAEMPDATLATLKIQPSEPRDSAVYFCASGLVGHATDTQYFGPGTRLTVL.

J is TRBJ2-7 and V is TRBV7-6, with 7 bases identical to TRBD2. The germline CDR1 and CDR2 sequences are SGHVS and FNYEAQ. The CDR3 runs to 14 residues. The V segment lost 4 bases and the J segment 3 bases; nucleotides outside the gene matches: 6. The CDR3: CASSSPAGVYEQYF. In DNA, the CDR3 is TGTGCCAGCAGCTCCCCCGCGGGGGTCTACGAGCAGTACTTC.

The rearrangement uses TRBV19 and TRBJ1-2; 9 bases map to TRBD1. The CDR3 extends over 14 amino acids. Germline V lookup: CDR1 LNHDA, CDR2 SQIVND (reference sequence). V lost 3 bases to trimming and J lost 4 bases; unmatched junction nucleotides: 3. CDR3 residues: CASSIRQGVYGYTF. CDR3 bases: TGTGCCAGTAGTATCCGACAGGGGGTCTATGGCTACACCTTC.

The chain uses TRBV29-1 and TRBJ1-2, with D perhaps TRBD1 (5 bases). V dropped 7 bases and J dropped 11 bases, with 20 bases sitting between them. CDR3 length equals 12 residues. Germline CDR1 is SQVTM and CDR2 is ANQGSEA. This CDR3 is CSAPGTQGGYTF. The CDR3 region has the DNA TGCAGCGCCCCCGGGACCCAAGGCGGGTACACCTTC.